One sample yielded the 28 T cell receptor beta chains listed below, sequenced in a study of breast tumors, draining lymph nodes, adjacent tissues. MiXCR, run by TCRdb on the multiplex PCR reads, gives a single entry per CDR3 protein. The sample shows around 230,000 distinct CDR3 sequences, roughly 30% of them seen only once. Axillary draining lymph nodes of breast cancer patients supplied the node samples. The specimen sequenced was axillary lymph node tissue. Every receptor here comes from a female donor with breast cancer. Some clones in this sample may be carry-over from other donors' samples.

This clonotype was counted at least ten times. The CDR3 spells CASRGAYEQYF. DNA for the CDR3: TGTGCCAGCCGGGGCGCCTACGAGCAGTACTTC. This chain connects TRBV28 to TRBJ2-7; D assignment may be TRBD1 or TRBD2 (5 bases each). CDR1 and CDR2 from the germline V gene are MDHEN and SYDVKM. V shed 8 bases and J shed 2 bases, with 7 bases lying between them. This CDR3 has 11 amino acids. The whole variable domain, filled in from reference TRBV28 and TRBJ2-7, reads DVKVTQSSRYLVKRTGEKVFLECVQDMDHENMFWYRQDPGLGLRLIYFSYDVKMKEKGDIPEGYSVSREKKERFSLILESASTNQTSMYLCASRGAYEQYFGPGTRLTVT.

Ten or more counts support this clonotype. This sequence joins TRBV7-9 and TRBJ1-2, with 8 bases lining up with TRBD1. There are 13 residues in the CDR3. Germline V gene lookup returns CDR1 SEHNR and CDR2 FQNEAQ (reference sequence). V lost 8 bases to trimming and J lost 8 bases; unmatched junction nucleotides: 10. CDR3 sequence reads: CASRDRGAAGYTF. Here the CDR3 DNA reads TGTGCCAGCCGCGACAGGGGCGCGGCGGGCTACACCTTC.

In this sample, this clonotype turned up many times. This chain links TRBV5-8 with TRBJ2-5; the D gene is possibly TRBD1 (6 bases). The CDR3 is 13 amino acids. The germline CDR1 and CDR2 sequences are SGHTS and YDEGEE. Trimming removed 4 bases at V and 3 bases at J, with 10 bases between. In DNA, the CDR3 is TGTGCCAGCAGCCCTGGACAGAAAGAGACCCAGTACTTC. This sequence encodes CASSPGQKETQYF.

This clonotype was seen at least ten times. The J gene is TRBJ2-5, the V gene TRBV5-6; 10 bases match TRBD2. The junction had 3 bases not matched to a gene; V was cut back by 3 bases and J by 4 bases. From germline, CDR1 is SGHDT and CDR2 YYEEEE. The CDR3 loop spans 14 amino acids. CDR3 in DNA: TGTGCCAGCAGCTCAGGACTAGCGGTAGAGACCCAGTACTTC. It is translated as CASSSGLAVETQYF.

This chain links TRBV20-1 with TRBJ1-3, with D maybe TRBD1 (6 bases). CDR3 length equals 14 residues. V gave up 6 bases and J gave up 0 bases, with 12 bases separating them. The germline V gene encodes CDR1 DFQATT and CDR2 SNEGSKA (reference sequence). In DNA form, the CDR3 reads TGCAGTGCCCCCCCGGGACACTCTGGAAACACCATATATTTT. Translation: CSAPPGHSGNTIYF.

This clonotype was counted between two and nine times. The gene calls are TRBV6-2 or TRBV6-3 and TRBJ2-7; 9 positions agree with TRBD2. The V segment lost 2 bases and the J segment 1 base; nucleotides outside the gene matches: 9. CDR1 MNHEY and CDR2 SVGEGT come from the germline V gene. The CDR3 extends over 17 amino acids. The CDR3 spells CASSYSQSGRSSYEQYF. CDR3 DNA: TGTGCCAGCAGTTACAGTCAGAGCGGGAGGTCTTCCTACGAGCAGTACTTC.

The rearrangement links TRBV7-9 to TRBJ2-7, with TRBD1 matching over 9 bases. The CDR3 is made up of 13 amino acids. V lost 5 bases to trimming and J lost 8 bases; unmatched junction nucleotides: 7. Germline V gene sequence: CDR1 SEHNR, CDR2 FQNEAQ (reference sequence). The CDR3 DNA reads as TGTGCCAGCAGCCCTGGGACAGGGTTGAAGCAGTACTTC. It specifies CASSPGTGLKQYF.

This clonotype was counted ten times or more. Mismatch with germline at one junction end may stem from a read error. This chain joins TRBV20-1 and TRBJ1-3; D uncertain. Germline CDR1 reads DFQATT; CDR2 reads SNEGSKA (reference sequence). This CDR3 has 16 residues. This CDR3 is CSARDVEGLSGNTIYF. The CDR3 DNA follows: TGCAGTGCAAGAGACGTGGAGGGCCTCTCTGGAAACACCATATATTTT.

This clonotype was seen many times. The chain links TRBV30 to TRBJ2-5; D is ambiguous. Looked up from germline, CDR1 is GTSNPN and CDR2 is SVGIG (reference sequence). Trimming cost V 0 bases and J 5 bases, with 13 bases left between them. CDR3 length: 14 amino acids. The CDR3 loop is CAWSVTYPPETQYF. The CDR3 coding sequence is TGTGCCTGGAGTGTAACCTACCCTCCGGAGACCCAGTACTTC. Full variable domain (outside the CDR3, taken from reference TRBV30 and TRBJ2-5): SQTIHQWPATLVQPVGSPLSLECTVEGTSNPNLYWYRQAAGRGLQLLFYSVGIGQISSEVPQNLSASRPQDRQFILSSKKLLLSDSGFYLCAWSVTYPPETQYFGPGTRLLVL.

The table lists this clonotype with a count of one. An end of the junction does not agree with germline; a read error may underlie this. The genes are TRBV20-1 and TRBJ2-6; TRBD2 aligns across 7 bases. The CDR3 is made up of 12 amino acids. Germline V gives CDR1 DFQATT, CDR2 SNEGSKA (reference sequence). As DNA, the CDR3 is TGCAGTGCTGGGGGGGAATCCAACGTCCTCACTTTC. This translates into CSAGGESNVLTF.

The chain recombines TRBV15 with TRBJ2-7; 10 nucleotides agree with TRBD1. V trimming: 2 bases; J trimming: 4 bases; junction bases outside the gene matches: 5. This CDR3 comprises 15 residues. From germline, CDR1 is LNHNV and CDR2 YYDKDF (reference sequence). CDR3 region: CATSRYDRGQYEQYF. The CDR3 DNA reads as TGTGCCACCAGCAGATACGACAGGGGGCAATACGAGCAGTACTTC.

The chain is built from TRBV2 and TRBJ1-3; 9 nucleotides match TRBD1. Germline assignment: CDR1 SNHLY and CDR2 FYNNEI. This CDR3 spans 13 amino acids. The J segment lost 9 bases and the V segment lost 5 bases, leaving 5 bases of the junction unmatched. The CDR3 DNA is TGTGCCAGCAGTCCCGGGACAGGGTTCACCATATATTTT. Protein: CASSPGTGFTIYF.

The table lists this clonotype with many counts. The chain has TRBV12-3 or TRBV12-4 and TRBJ2-1, with D tentatively TRBD1 (5 bases). Trimming pared 7 bases from V and 7 bases from J, leaving 11 bases between. The CDR3 covers 12 residues. CDR3 nucleotide sequence: TGTGCCAGCACAGGGTTGGTAAATGAGCAGTTCTTC. The encoded protein is CASTGLVNEQFF.

Of note for this clonotype: A much larger clone sits a single nucleotide away, making a read error possible. The chain couples TRBV19 to TRBJ1-5; D uncertain. With 2 bases removed from V and 11 bases from J, the gap between germline ends came to 19 bases. The germline V gene has CDR1 LNHDA and CDR2 SQIVND (reference sequence). The CDR3 covers 15 residues. CDR3 sequence: CASSILRPDSVSQHF. The CDR3 DNA reads TGTGCCAGTAGTATACTACGGCCGGACTCCGTGTCCCAGCATTTT.

Regarding this clonotype: A read error is possible here, since a much larger clone lies one base away. The chain employs TRBV11-3 and TRBJ2-7; D is ambiguous. V gave up 5 bases and J gave up 6 bases, with 14 bases separating them. Germline assignment: CDR1 SGHNT and CDR2 YENEEA. The CDR3 is 13 amino acids. CDR3 loop: CASSLPESSEQYF. In DNA, the CDR3 is TGTGCCAGCAGCCTCCCAGAGAGCTCCGAGCAGTACTTC.

This clonotype showed up many times. This chain joins TRBV15 and TRBJ2-3; D unresolved. The ends were cut back, 0 bases at V and 2 bases at J, with 9 bases in the middle. CDR1 and CDR2 (germline): LNHNV, YYDKDF (reference sequence). The CDR3 is 15 residues long. The CDR3 DNA follows: TGTGCCACCAGCAGAGATAGGCGGAACACAGATACGCAGTATTTT. This codes for CATSRDRRNTDTQYF.

The chain joins TRBV9 to TRBJ2-5; 8 nucleotides match TRBD1. After removal of 0 bases from V and 5 bases from J, the junction contained 9 bases not matched to a gene. The CDR3 sequence is 16 residues long. Germline V lookup: CDR1 SGDLS, CDR2 YYNGEE. DNA for the CDR3: TGTGCCAGCAGCGTAGCTGCAGGGGGCGCGGGGGAGACCCAGTACTTC. Its protein product is CASSVAAGGAGETQYF.

This clonotype was observed many times. This sequence joins TRBV29-1 and TRBJ2-1, with 10 positions matching TRBD2. CDR1 SQVTM and CDR2 ANQGSEA come from the germline V gene. The ends lost 5 bases at V and 9 bases at J; junction bases unmatched: 4. CDR3 length: 12 residues. In nucleotides, the CDR3 is TGCAGCGTTAGCGGGAGGGCCGGTGAGCAGTTCTTC. Its protein product is CSVSGRAGEQFF.

About this clonotype: A much larger clone differs by one base, so this may be a read error. The chain joins TRBV6-6 to TRBJ1-5, with 9 positions matching TRBD1. CDR1 is MNHNY and CDR2 is SVGAGI in the germline V gene (reference sequence). This CDR3 region has 15 residues. CDR3 loop: CANSDRGQGEQPQHF. CDR3 sequence (DNA): TGTGCCAACAGTGACCGGGGACAGGGAGAACAGCCCCAGCATTTT.

The chain links TRBV19 to TRBJ2-5; TRBD2 matches 9 bases. The CDR3 has 17 residues. The trim removed 5 bases at V and 0 bases at J, leaving 10 bases unmatched. CDR1 and CDR2 (germline): LNHDA, SQIVND (reference sequence). CDR3 coding DNA: TGTGCCAGTAGTCCCGTGACTAGCGGAATGTACCAAGAGACCCAGTACTTC. It is translated as CASSPVTSGMYQETQYF. Supplemented by reference TRBV19 and TRBJ2-5, the full variable domain reads DGGITQSPKYLFRKEGQNVTLSCEQNLNHDAMYWYRQDPGQGLRLIYYSQIVNDFQKGDIAEGYSVSREKKESFPLTVTSAQKNPTAFYLCASSPVTSGMYQETQYFGPGTRLLVL.

Many counts were recorded for this clonotype. V usage is TRBV28 and J usage is TRBJ2-7; no reliable D call. The CDR3 sequence is 14 residues long. The germline V gene has CDR1 MDHEN and CDR2 SYDVKM. The germline V and J ends were trimmed by 2 bases and 2 bases, with 10 bases remaining between them. CDR3 in amino acids: CASSLQGLPYEQYF. In DNA form, the CDR3 reads TGTGCCAGCAGTTTACAAGGGTTACCCTACGAGCAGTACTTC.

With regard to this clonotype: A much larger clone lies one base from this, so it may be a read error. The chain recombines TRBV6-1 with TRBJ1-2; 9 bases agree with TRBD1. The trim removed 10 bases at V and 2 bases at J, leaving 11 bases unmatched. The germline gives CDR1 MNHNS, CDR2 SASEGT. The CDR3 consists of 15 residues. This CDR3 reads CAIDPRTGANYGYTF. The CDR3 DNA sequence: TGTGCCATCGACCCGCGGACAGGGGCGAACTATGGCTACACCTTC.

Worth noting for this clonotype: This sequence may be a read error, since a much larger clone differs from it by one base. The V and J genes are TRBV13 and TRBJ2-1; TRBD2 matches 9 bases. Germline V gene sequence: CDR1 PRHDT, CDR2 FYEKMQ (reference sequence). This CDR3 is built from 17 residues. With V trimmed by 4 bases and J by 1 base, 8 bases remained unmatched. The CDR3 protein is CASSYQAGGVSYNEQFF. As DNA, the CDR3 is TGTGCCAGCAGCTACCAGGCGGGAGGGGTGTCCTACAATGAGCAGTTCTTC.

The chain combines TRBV19 with TRBJ2-7; 9 nucleotides align to TRBD1. This CDR3 has 13 residues. J lost 6 bases, V lost 7 bases, and 7 bases had no gene match. The germline V gene has CDR1 LNHDA and CDR2 SQIVND (reference sequence). The CDR3 region has the DNA TGTGCCAGTACCGATCGGACAGGGGTCGAGCAGTACTTC. This codes for CASTDRTGVEQYF.

This clonotype has a count of ten or more. The gene calls are TRBV19 and TRBJ1-6; D perhaps matches TRBD1 (5 bases). Trimming cost V 6 bases and J 9 bases, with 21 bases left between them. Germline lookup yields CDR1 LNHDA and CDR2 SQIVND (reference sequence). The CDR3 has 16 residues. The DNA for the CDR3 is TGTGCCAGTAGGCATGCTCCGGGACCGGGCGCTTCACCCCTCCACTTT. Amino acids: CASRHAPGPGASPLHF. The entire variable domain, with the rest obtained from reference TRBV19 and TRBJ1-6, is as follows: DGGITQSPKYLFRKEGQNVTLSCEQNLNHDAMYWYRQDPGQGLRLIYYSQIVNDFQKGDIAEGYSVSREKKESFPLTVTSAQKNPTAFYLCASRHAPGPGASPLHFGNGTRLTVT.

This clonotype was counted at least ten times. A read error is possible here, since a much larger clone lies one base away. The rearrangement joins TRBV6-6 to TRBJ1-2; 9 bases match TRBD1. J lost 5 bases, V lost 5 bases, and 6 bases had no gene match. Germline CDR1 is MNHNY and CDR2 is SVGAGI (reference sequence). The CDR3 totals 14 residues. The CDR3, as DNA: TGTGCCAGCAGTCACAGGGACAGGGAGTATGGCTACACCTTC. This encodes CASSHRDREYGYTF.

This clonotype was detected ten times or more. The chain carries TRBV2 and TRBJ2-1; TRBD2 matches 9 bases. The V gene end was trimmed by 5 bases and the J gene end by 4 bases; junction bases not matched to a gene: 6. Germline V lookup: CDR1 SNHLY, CDR2 FYNNEI. The CDR3 extends over 15 amino acids. In DNA form, the CDR3 reads TGTGCCAGCAGTACGACTAGCGGAGTTTACAATGAGCAGTTCTTC. Translation gives CASSTTSGVYNEQFF.

This clonotype was seen at least ten times. V and J are TRBV3-1 and TRBJ2-7; no clear D gene. Trimming took off 0 bases at V and 2 bases at J, with 20 bases between the two ends. The CDR3 runs to 18 residues. Germline CDR1 is LGHDT and CDR2 is YNNKEL (reference sequence). This chain's CDR3 is CASSQEMSVGLGTYEQYF. CDR3 nucleotide sequence: TGTGCCAGCAGCCAAGAGATGAGTGTAGGGCTAGGTACCTACGAGCAGTACTTC.